One and the same sample provided the 14 T cell receptor beta chains below, sequenced in a study of blood T cell repertoires in COVID-19. Profiling relied on immunoSEQ multiplex PCR, and the TCRdb table lists in-frame clones only, not all of them. Of roughly 130,000 clones in the sample, about 79% are singletons; the top ten hold around 4.5%. Sequenced: peripheral blood. The receptors originated from a woman aged 70 to 79 with acute or convalescent COVID-19.

This clone was detected once. The junction departs from the called germline gene at one end, perhaps through a read error. The V call is TRBV4-2, the J call TRBJ1-4; no definite D call. This CDR3 has 15 amino acids. Germline V gives CDR1 LGHNA, CDR2 YNFKEQ. The CDR3 region has the DNA TGTGCCAGCAGCCAGTCGGGGTACCTGAATGGAAAACTGTTTTTT. It encodes CASSQSGYLNGKLFF.

The table lists this clone with a few counts. The chain is built from TRBV29-1 and TRBJ1-3; D gene uncertain. Germline CDR1 and CDR2: SQVTM and ANQGSEA. Trimming left V 5 bases short and J 1 base short, with 12 bases between. This CDR3 is built from 14 residues. CDR3 loop: CSVQFSSSGNTIYF. The CDR3 coding sequence is TGCAGCGTTCAATTTAGCAGTTCTGGAAACACCATATATTTT.

The chain combines TRBV30 with TRBJ2-4; 12 bases line up with TRBD2. The V segment lost 7 bases and the J segment 4 bases; nucleotides outside the gene matches: 8. The CDR3 sequence is 15 residues long. Germline V CDR1 and CDR2: GTSNPN, SVGIG (reference sequence). The CDR3 sequence: CAFSPSGGVKNIQYF. CDR3 bases: TGTGCCTTCTCTCCTAGCGGGGGGGTGAAAAACATTCAGTACTTC.

This clone has a handful of counts. The chain uses TRBV6-6 and TRBJ1-6; D ambiguous. The CDR3 loop spans 15 amino acids. The ends were cut back, 7 bases at V and 1 base at J, with 11 bases in the middle. Germline V gene data show CDR1 as MNHNY and CDR2 as SVGAGI (reference sequence). The chain's CDR3 is CASNPRGSYNSPLHF. The CDR3 region has the DNA TGTGCCAGCAACCCGCGAGGGTCCTATAATTCACCCCTCCACTTT.

This clone has more than one count but fewer than ten. The J gene is TRBJ1-2, the V gene TRBV7-9; 7 bases map to TRBD1. The ends lost 1 base at V and 4 bases at J; junction bases unmatched: 3. The CDR3 length is 14 residues. The V gene's germline CDR1 is SEHNR and CDR2 FQNEAQ (reference sequence). CDR3 amino acids: CASSLGTGIYGYTF. DNA for the CDR3: TGTGCCAGCAGCTTAGGGACAGGCATCTATGGCTACACCTTC. Supplemented by reference TRBV7-9 and TRBJ1-2, the full variable domain reads DTGVSQNPRHKITKRGQNVTFRCDPISEHNRLYWYRQTLGQGPEFLTYFQNEAQLEKSRLLSDRFSAERPKGSFSTLEIQRTEQGDSAMYLCASSLGTGIYGYTFGSGTRLTVV.

This chain connects TRBV5-1 to TRBJ1-2; D may be TRBD1 (6 bases). V was clipped by 4 bases and J by 5 bases, with 15 bases between them. Germline V CDR1 and CDR2: SGHRS, YFSETQ. The CDR3 extends over 14 amino acids. The CDR3 is CASSPGTPGYGYTF. The CDR3 nucleotides are TGCGCCAGCAGCCCAGGGACACCCGGATATGGCTACACCTTC.

The rearrangement links TRBV19 to TRBJ1-2, with 7 nucleotides matching TRBD1. The V gene's germline CDR1 is LNHDA and CDR2 SQIVND (reference sequence). The V and J ends lost 1 base and 0 bases, in that order; junction bases with no gene match: 5. The CDR3 runs 16 residues. Here the CDR3 DNA reads TGTGCCAGTAGTATAGTCCCAGGGGGAACTAACTATGGCTACACCTTC. It encodes CASSIVPGGTNYGYTF.

The chain recombines TRBV5-6 with TRBJ1-2, with TRBD1 identical over 12 bases. Germline trimming cut 1 base from V and 8 bases from J; bases unmatched to any gene: 6. The CDR3 contains 15 residues. The V gene's germline CDR1 is SGHDT and CDR2 YYEEEE. The CDR3 DNA reads as TGTGCCAGCAGCTTGTTGGGACAGGGGGCGCGGGGCTACACCTTC. Protein product: CASSLLGQGARGYTF.

V usage is TRBV27 and J usage is TRBJ2-1, with D uncertain. The CDR3 is 15 residues long. Trimming pared 2 bases from V and 4 bases from J, leaving 12 bases between. CDR1 and CDR2 (germline): MNHEY, SMNVEV (reference sequence). The CDR3 DNA is TGTGCCAGCAGTTTAGAGGCCCCCCCTTACAATGAGCAGTTCTTC. Translation gives CASSLEAPPYNEQFF.

The chain carries TRBV5-1 and TRBJ2-7; D is undetermined. CDR1 is SGHRS, CDR2 YFSETQ, per germline. The V end lost 0 bases, the J end lost 6 bases, and 25 bases lay between the germline ends. The CDR3 runs 18 residues. CDR3 bases: TGCGCCAGCAGCTTGGATGTTTCGGCAAACCGACGAGGTTCCGAGCAGTACTTC. It translates to CASSLDVSANRRGSEQYF.

This sequence joins TRBV3-1 (or the pseudogene TRBV3-2) and TRBJ1-5; no firm D call. CDR3 length: 13 amino acids. Germline-derived CDR1 and CDR2 are LGHDT and YNNKEL (reference sequence). The V end was cut by 5 bases, the J end by 4 bases, with 9 bases between. The CDR3 region is CASSGERNQPQHF. As DNA, the CDR3 is TGTGCCAGCAGCGGGGAGAGGAATCAGCCCCAGCATTTT.

This sequence joins TRBV6-5 and TRBJ2-2, with 7 positions matching TRBD1. Germline values: CDR1 MNHEY, CDR2 SVGAGI. V lost 6 bases, J lost 1 base, and 5 bases stayed unmatched. This CDR3 contains 15 residues. CDR3 residues: CASSTRTGNTGELFF. The CDR3 DNA reads as TGTGCCAGCAGCACCCGGACAGGGAACACCGGGGAGCTGTTTTTT.

This clone was detected only a few times. The chain carries TRBV18 and TRBJ1-2, with 8 bases aligning to TRBD1. V was clipped by 0 bases and J by 4 bases; unmatched bases: 4. This CDR3 region has 15 residues. Germline V gene lookup returns CDR1 KGHSH and CDR2 LQKENI. Here the CDR3 DNA reads TGTGCCAGCTCACCACCGGACAGGGTTTCCTATGGCTACACCTTC. It yields the protein CASSPPDRVSYGYTF.

The chain carries TRBV7-8 and TRBJ1-4; D call uncertain. The CDR3 runs 19 residues. Trimming stripped 6 bases from V and 6 bases from J, with 29 bases between. Germline lookup yields CDR1 SGHVS and CDR2 FQNEAQ. The CDR3 reads CASRPYGSALSRRDEKLFF. In DNA form, the CDR3 reads TGTGCCAGCAGACCGTACGGGTCGGCCCTATCGAGGAGAGATGAAAAACTGTTTTTT.